The clone carrying this T cell receptor beta chain was observed a handful of times. The antigen is unknown. The CDR3 has 13 amino acids. Trimming removed 4 bases from V and 2 bases from J, with 9 bases in between. Germline V gene lookup returns CDR1 SEHNR and CDR2 FQNEAQ (reference sequence). Reverse transcribing all isolated RNA meant expressed TCRB transcripts were sequenced. Method: immunoSEQ multiplex PCR; TCRdb's copy keeps in-frame clones and lacks some. Altogether under 300,000 clones are present, approximately 16% being singletons, with the ten largest covering about 0.092%. The data are from a study of beta chain features in type 1 diabetes. Post-sort purity exceeded 95% for all sorted populations. Whole-study results and caveats: The study left unresolved whether HLA type influences TCRB rearrangement. Patients with Type 1 diabetes showed moderately but significantly shorter TCRB CDR3s in all four CD4+ subsets.

The chain carries TRBV7-9 and TRBJ2-7; D is possibly TRBD1 (6 bases). Source material: naive CD4+ T cells from blood. This TCR came from a man under 40 with type 1 diabetes. Here the CDR3 reads CASSSTGPYEQYF. The DNA of the CDR3 is TGTGCCAGCAGCTCGACAGGCCCCTACGAGCAGTACTTC. The whole variable domain, remainder taken from reference TRBV7-9 and TRBJ2-7, is DTGVSQNPRHKITKRGQNVTFRCDPISEHNRLYWYRQTLGQGPEFLTYFQNEAQLEKSRLLSDRFSAERPKGSFSTLEIQRTEQGDSAMYLCASSSTGPYEQYFGPGTRLTVT.